The 5 T cell receptor beta chains in this list originate from one sample, sequenced in a study of T cell responses to AZD1222 COVID-19 vaccine. Here immunoSEQ multiplex PCR was the method, and the copy in TCRdb shows in-frame clones only, minus some. The sample gives approximately 160,000 clones, 90% to 95% of which show up once; over 4.5% is in the top ten. The sequencing here drew on peripheral blood, taken 28 days after the second AZD1222 dose. These TCRs come from an adult who received the AZD1222 COVID-19 vaccine.

The V call is TRBV30, the J call TRBJ1-5, with TRBD1 as a possible D gene (5 bases). The CDR3 has 12 amino acids. V gave up 5 bases and J gave up 5 bases, with 10 bases separating them. Germline CDR1 is GTSNPN and CDR2 is SVGIG (reference sequence). CDR3 region: CAWDTGYQPQHF. The CDR3 bases are TGTGCCTGGGATACAGGTTATCAGCCCCAGCATTTT.

CDR3 region: CASTQLLGLAGGSSYEQYF. The CDR3 DNA reads TGTGCCAGCACCCAATTGTTGGGACTAGCGGGAGGGAGCTCCTACGAGCAGTACTTC. This chain joins TRBV28 and TRBJ2-7; 16 bases map to TRBD2. The CDR3 spans 19 residues. The germline CDR1 and CDR2 sequences are MDHEN and SYDVKM. Trimming took 7 bases from V and 0 from J; bases not matched to a gene: 12. Together with reference TRBV28 and TRBJ2-7, the CDR3 gives the full variable domain: DVKVTQSSRYLVKRTGEKVFLECVQDMDHENMFWYRQDPGLGLRLIYFSYDVKMKEKGDIPEGYSVSREKKERFSLILESASTNQTSMYLCASTQLLGLAGGSSYEQYFGPGTRLTVT.

This sequence joins TRBV2 and TRBJ1-2, with unresolved D. Trimming left V 5 bases short and J 1 base short, with 5 bases between. Germline V gene lookup returns CDR1 SNHLY and CDR2 FYNNEI. The CDR3 spans 12 residues. For the CDR3, the DNA is TGTGCCAGCAGTCCGGATAACTATGGCTACACCTTC. Translation gives CASSPDNYGYTF. Full variable domain (outside the CDR3, taken from reference TRBV2 and TRBJ1-2): EPEVTQTPSHQVTQMGQEVILRCVPISNHLYFYWYRQILGQKVEFLVSFYNNEISEKSEIFDDQFSVERPDGSNFTLKIRSTKLEDSAMYFCASSPDNYGYTFGSGTRLTVV.

The J gene is TRBJ1-5, the V gene TRBV24-1; 8 positions match TRBD1. The CDR3 runs 16 residues. Per germline, CDR1 KGHDR and CDR2 SFDVKD. V lost 0 bases to trimming and J lost 2 bases; unmatched junction nucleotides: 2. CDR3 nucleotide sequence: TGTGCCACCAGTGATTTGACGACAGGGGGCAATCAGCCCCAGCATTTT. It is translated as CATSDLTTGGNQPQHF.

This chain links TRBV7-2 with TRBJ1-4; 8 bases match TRBD1. J was trimmed by 6 bases and V by 3 bases; bases with no gene match: 3. This CDR3 has 14 amino acids. Per the germline V gene, CDR1 is SGHTA and CDR2 is FQGNSA. CDR3 in DNA: TGTGCCAGCAGCTTGGGACAGGTGGATGAAAAACTGTTTTTT. Translated, it gives CASSLGQVDEKLFF.